This T cell receptor beta chain was sequenced in a study of control samples from healthy donors and cancer patients. The assay was immunoSEQ multiplex PCR, and TCRdb's table has in-frame clones only and misses some. The sample carries around 170,000 clones, around 88% recorded once. With 0 bases clipped from V and 7 bases from J, the junction kept 8 bases outside the gene matches. Germline V gene data show CDR1 as LGHNA and CDR2 as YNFKEQ. The CDR3 has 15 residues. J is TRBJ1-2 and V is TRBV4-2; 7 nucleotides align to TRBD1. The sequence was collected from a woman in her thirties in good health. The sample consisted of blood. Here the CDR3 reads CASSQDRNRGSGYTF. The CDR3 DNA sequence: TGTGCCAGCAGCCAAGATCGGAACAGGGGCTCTGGCTACACCTTC.